This T cell receptor beta chain emerged from a study of blood T cell repertoires in COVID-19. The CDR3 consists of 14 residues. Germline values: CDR1 SGHRS, CDR2 YFSETQ. V gave up 1 base and J gave up 6 bases, with 14 bases separating them. Original handling: How many nucleated cells were present was estimated from reference gene primer amplification. TCRdb keeps only in-frame clones here, not all; method: immunoSEQ multiplex PCR. D and trimming come from the DNA, and the V and J calls and clone size come from that table. The sample lists 100,000 to 150,000 clones, 82% seen once, with around 10% in the top ten.

Source material: peripheral blood. The receptor was derived from a human donor in a cohort sampled during active COVID-19. This chain joins TRBV5-1 and TRBJ2-7, with no clear D. The CDR3 DNA is TGCGCCAGCAGCTTGTTACTCACCACGGGCGAGCAGTACTTC. Encoded protein: CASSLLLTTGEQYF.